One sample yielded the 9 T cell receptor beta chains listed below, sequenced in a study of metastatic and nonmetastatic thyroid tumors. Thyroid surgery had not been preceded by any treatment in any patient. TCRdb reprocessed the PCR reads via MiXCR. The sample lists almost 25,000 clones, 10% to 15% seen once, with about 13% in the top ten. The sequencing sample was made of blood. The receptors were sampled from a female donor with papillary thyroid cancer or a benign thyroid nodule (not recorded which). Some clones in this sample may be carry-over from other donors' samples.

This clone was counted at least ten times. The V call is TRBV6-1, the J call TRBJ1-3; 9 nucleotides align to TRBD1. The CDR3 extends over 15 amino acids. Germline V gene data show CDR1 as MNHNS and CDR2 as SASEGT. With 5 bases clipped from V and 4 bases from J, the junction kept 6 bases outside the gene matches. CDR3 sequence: CASSPQGARGNTIYF. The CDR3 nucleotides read TGTGCCAGCAGTCCACAGGGGGCGCGGGGAAACACCATATATTTT.

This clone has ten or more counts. The CDR3 here is CASSLTSGGLYEQYF. The CDR3 DNA reads as TGCGCCAGCAGTCTTACTAGCGGGGGACTCTACGAGCAGTACTTC. The chain is built from TRBV5-1 and TRBJ2-7, with TRBD2 matching over 11 bases. Germline-derived CDR1 and CDR2 are SGHRS and YFSETQ. Unmatched junction bases numbered 7, after V lost 5 bases and J lost 3 bases. CDR3 size: 15 residues.

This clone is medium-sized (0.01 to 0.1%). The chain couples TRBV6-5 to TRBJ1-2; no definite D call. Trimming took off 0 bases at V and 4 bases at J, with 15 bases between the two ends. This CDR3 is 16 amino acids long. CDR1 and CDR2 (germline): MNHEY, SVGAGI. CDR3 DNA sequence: TGTGCCAGCAGTTACTCGGGTTTTGCGGGAGTCTATGGCTACACCTTC. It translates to CASSYSGFAGVYGYTF.

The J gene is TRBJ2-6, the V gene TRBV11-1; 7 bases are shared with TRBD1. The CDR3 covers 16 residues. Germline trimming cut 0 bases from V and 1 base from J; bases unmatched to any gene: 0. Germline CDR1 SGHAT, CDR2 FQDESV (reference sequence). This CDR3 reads CASSLAQGSGANVLTF. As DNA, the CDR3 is TGTGCCAGCAGCTTAGCACAGGGGTCTGGGGCCAACGTCCTGACTTTC.

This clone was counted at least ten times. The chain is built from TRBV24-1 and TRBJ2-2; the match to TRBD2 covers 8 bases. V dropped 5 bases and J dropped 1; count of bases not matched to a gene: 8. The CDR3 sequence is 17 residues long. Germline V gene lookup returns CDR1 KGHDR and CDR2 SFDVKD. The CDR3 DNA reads TGTGCCACCAGTGCGGTGTATAGCGGGGAGAACACCGGGGAGCTGTTTTTT. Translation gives CATSAVYSGENTGELFF.

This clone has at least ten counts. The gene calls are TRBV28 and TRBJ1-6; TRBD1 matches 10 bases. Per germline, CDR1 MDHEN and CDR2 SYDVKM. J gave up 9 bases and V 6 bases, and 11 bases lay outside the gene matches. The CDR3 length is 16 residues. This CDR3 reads CASSPGGTGEFSPLHF. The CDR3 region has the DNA TGTGCCAGCAGCCCAGGCGGGACAGGGGAATTTTCACCCCTCCACTTT.

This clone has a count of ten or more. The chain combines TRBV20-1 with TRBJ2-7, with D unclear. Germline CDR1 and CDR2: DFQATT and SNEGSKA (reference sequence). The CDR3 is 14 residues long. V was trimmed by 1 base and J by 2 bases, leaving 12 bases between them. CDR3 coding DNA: TGCAGTGCTAGAGCGGTCGGACGGGCCTACGAGCAGTACTTC. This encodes CSARAVGRAYEQYF.

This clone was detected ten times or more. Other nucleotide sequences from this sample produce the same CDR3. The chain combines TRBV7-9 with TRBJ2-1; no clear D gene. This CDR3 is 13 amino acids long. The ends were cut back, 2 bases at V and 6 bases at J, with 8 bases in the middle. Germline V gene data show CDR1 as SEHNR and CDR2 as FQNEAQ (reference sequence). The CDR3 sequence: CASSLLGPNEQFF. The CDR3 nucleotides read TGTGCCAGCAGCTTATTAGGACCCAATGAGCAGTTCTTC.

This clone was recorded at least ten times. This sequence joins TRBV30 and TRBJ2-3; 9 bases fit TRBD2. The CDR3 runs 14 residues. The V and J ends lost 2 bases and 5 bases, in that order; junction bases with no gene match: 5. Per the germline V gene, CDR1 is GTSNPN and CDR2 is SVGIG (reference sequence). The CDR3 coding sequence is TGTGCCTGGAGTCCGGGCGGGAGGGTAGATACGCAGTATTTT. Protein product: CAWSPGGRVDTQYF. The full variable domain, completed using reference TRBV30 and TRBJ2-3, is SQTIHQWPATLVQPVGSPLSLECTVEGTSNPNLYWYRQAAGRGLQLLFYSVGIGQISSEVPQNLSASRPQDRQFILSSKKLLLSDSGFYLCAWSPGGRVDTQYFGPGTRLTVL.